This T cell receptor beta chain is from a study of blood T cell repertoires in COVID-19. Study at large: Acute and convalescent COVID-19 specimens originated in the United States, Italy and Spain. PBMCs, B-cell-depleted T cells, or T cells provided the cDNA or gDNA that made up the material.

Original processing notes: Cell counts per sample came from amplifying reference gene primers. This table comes from immunoSEQ multiplex PCR, and its TCRdb copy is limited to in-frame clones, with some not included. V, J and clone size were drawn from that table, and D and trimming were deduced from the DNA. The sample has some 100,000 clones, more than 70% seen once; the top ten hold about 13%. The CDR3 runs to 16 residues. Trimming cost V 4 bases and J 4 bases, with 18 bases left between them. Germline V gene lookup returns CDR1 ENHRY and CDR2 SYGVKD. The sequence was obtained from a human donor in a cohort sampled during active COVID-19. This rearrangement joins TRBV10-3 to TRBJ2-3, with a weak D call TRBD1 (5 bases). The sequenced sample consisted of peripheral blood. CDR3 sequence (DNA): TGTGCCATCAGTGTATCAGGGCCGGGTGCGGCAGATACGCAGTATTTT. This codes for CAISVSGPGAADTQYF.